The clone carrying this T cell receptor beta chain was detected only a few times. A single record per CDR3 protein comes from TCRdb applying MiXCR to the RT-PCR reads. The sample lists almost 700,000 distinct CDR3 sequences, approximately 14% occurring once. The V end lost 2 bases, the J end lost 3 bases, and 20 bases lay between the germline ends. CDR1 DFQATT and CDR2 SNEGSKA come from the germline V gene (reference sequence). The CDR3 is 16 residues long. The sequence derives from a female donor in good health, serving as a healthy control. The rearrangement uses TRBV20-1 and TRBJ2-7; D perhaps matches TRBD2 (7 bases). The sample consisted of memory CD4+ T cells from blood. CDR3 DNA sequence: TGCAGTGCTAGACCATTGAGGGGGAGGGCCGACTACGAGCAGTACTTC. Translated: CSARPLRGRADYEQYF.